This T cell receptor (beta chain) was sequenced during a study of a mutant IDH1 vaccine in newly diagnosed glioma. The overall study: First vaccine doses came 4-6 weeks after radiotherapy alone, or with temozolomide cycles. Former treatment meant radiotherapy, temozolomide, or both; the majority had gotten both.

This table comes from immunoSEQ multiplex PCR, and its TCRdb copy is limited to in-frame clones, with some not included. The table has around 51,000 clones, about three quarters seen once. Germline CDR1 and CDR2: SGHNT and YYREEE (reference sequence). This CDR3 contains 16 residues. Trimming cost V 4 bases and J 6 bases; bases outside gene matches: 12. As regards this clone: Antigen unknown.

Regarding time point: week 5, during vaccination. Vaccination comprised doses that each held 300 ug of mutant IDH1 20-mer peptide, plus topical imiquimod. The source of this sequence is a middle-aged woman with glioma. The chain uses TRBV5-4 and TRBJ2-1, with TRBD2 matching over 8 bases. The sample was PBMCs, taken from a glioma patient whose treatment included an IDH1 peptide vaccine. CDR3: CASSEVGRGASNEQFF. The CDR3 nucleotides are TGTGCCAGCAGCGAGGTGGGGCGGGGGGCTTCCAATGAGCAGTTCTTC.